These 3 T cell receptor beta chains share one sample of origin, sequenced in a study of cytomegalovirus exposure and HLA in healthy donors. The PCR used 60 Vbeta and 13 Jbeta primers. The data were produced by immunoSEQ multiplex PCR, yet TCRdb's version contains in-frame clones alone and is incomplete. The table gives 130,000 to 150,000 clones; the top ten clones make up 1.6% of it. Material: PBMCs. The receptor set was obtained from a woman aged 45-65 years in good health and CMV-seronegative.

This sequence joins TRBV7-9 and TRBJ1-5; D ambiguous. Per the germline V gene, CDR1 is SEHNR and CDR2 is FQNEAQ (reference sequence). This CDR3 has 15 amino acids. Trimming cost V 5 bases and J 4 bases, with 15 bases left between them. This CDR3 is CASSQDRERNQPQHF. The CDR3 DNA follows: TGTGCCAGCAGCCAGGACCGGGAACGGAATCAGCCCCAGCATTTT.

J is TRBJ1-1 and V is TRBV28; 7 bases map to TRBD1. CDR1 and CDR2 from the germline V gene are MDHEN and SYDVKM. The CDR3 totals 13 residues. V gave up 6 bases and J gave up 2 bases; unmatched junction bases: 3. CDR3 nucleotide sequence: TGTGCCAGCAGCTACAGGGGAAACACTGAAGCTTTCTTT. Its protein product is CASSYRGNTEAFF.

This chain links TRBV5-1 with TRBJ1-4, with 7 bases fitting TRBD1. In germline, CDR1 is SGHRS, CDR2 YFSETQ. This CDR3 has 15 amino acids. The junction had 5 bases not matched to a gene; V was cut back by 0 bases and J by 6 bases. CDR3 region: CASSLGQGGDEKLFF. The CDR3, as DNA: TGCGCCAGCAGCTTGGGACAGGGCGGTGATGAAAAACTGTTTTTT.